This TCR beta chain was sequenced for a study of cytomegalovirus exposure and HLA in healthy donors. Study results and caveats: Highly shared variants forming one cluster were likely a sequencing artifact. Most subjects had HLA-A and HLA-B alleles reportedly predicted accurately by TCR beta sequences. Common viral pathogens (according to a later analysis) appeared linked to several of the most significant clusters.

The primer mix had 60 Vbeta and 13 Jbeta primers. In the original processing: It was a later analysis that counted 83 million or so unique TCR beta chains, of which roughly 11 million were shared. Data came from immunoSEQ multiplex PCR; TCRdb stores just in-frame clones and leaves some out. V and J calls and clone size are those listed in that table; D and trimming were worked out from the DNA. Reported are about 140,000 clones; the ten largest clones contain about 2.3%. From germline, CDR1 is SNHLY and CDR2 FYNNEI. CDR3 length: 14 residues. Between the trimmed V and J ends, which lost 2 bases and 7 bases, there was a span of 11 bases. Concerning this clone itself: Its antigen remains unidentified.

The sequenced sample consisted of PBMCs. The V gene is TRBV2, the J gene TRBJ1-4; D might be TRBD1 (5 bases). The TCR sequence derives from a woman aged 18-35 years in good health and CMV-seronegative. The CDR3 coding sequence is TGTGCCAGCAGTGAATTGCAGGGCGCTGAAAAACTGTTTTTT. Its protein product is CASSELQGAEKLFF.